These 15 T cell receptor beta chains were all obtained from the same sample, sequenced in a study of blood T cell repertoires in COVID-19. The repertoire was sequenced with immunoSEQ multiplex PCR; TCRdb's copy has only in-frame clones and lacks some. The sample holds 150,000 to 200,000 clones; 88% are singletons and the top ten take less than 5.5%. Sample: peripheral blood. The receptors here all came from a human donor in a cohort sampled during active COVID-19.

This rearrangement joins TRBV5-6 to TRBJ2-7, with a possible D match to TRBD2 (5 bases). Germline CDR1 SGHDT, CDR2 YYEEEE. This CDR3 has 13 residues. V was clipped by 0 bases and J by 3 bases, with 7 bases between them. CDR3 in DNA: TGTGCCAGCAGCTTGGGCGGGTACTACGAGCAGTACTTC. Protein product: CASSLGGYYEQYF.

The V gene is TRBV5-1, the J gene TRBJ1-3, with D unresolved. Trimming pared 4 bases from V and 0 bases from J, leaving 11 bases between. The CDR3 covers 15 residues. From germline, CDR1 is SGHRS and CDR2 YFSETQ. CDR3 sequence reads: CASSGRPDSGNTIYF. In DNA, the CDR3 is TGCGCCAGCAGCGGGCGTCCAGACTCTGGAAACACCATATATTTT.

The chain combines TRBV4-3 with TRBJ2-7, with D maybe TRBD1 (6 bases). Germline V CDR1 and CDR2: LGHNA, YSLEER. This CDR3 is 14 amino acids long. V lost 0 bases and J lost 3, with 9 bases in between. The CDR3 sequence: CASSQDRGYYEQYF. The DNA for the CDR3 is TGCGCCAGCAGCCAAGACAGGGGATACTACGAGCAGTACTTC.

V is TRBV11-2 and J is TRBJ1-6; TRBD1 might be the D (5 bases). The germline V and J ends were trimmed by 1 base and 0 bases, with 16 bases remaining between them. The CDR3 loop spans 19 amino acids. CDR1 is SGHAT and CDR2 is FQNNGV in the germline V gene. As DNA, the CDR3 is TGTGCCAGCAGCTTAGTCCCTATTAGTGGGGCCTCCTATAATTCACCCCTCCACTTT. Its protein product is CASSLVPISGASYNSPLHF.

The rearrangement joins TRBV6-5 to TRBJ1-2; D is possibly TRBD1 (6 bases). Germline V gene data show CDR1 as MNHEY and CDR2 as SVGAGI. The CDR3 runs to 14 residues. The V gene lost 6 bases and the J gene lost 0 bases, with 11 bases spanning the gap. The CDR3 loop is CASRPQGTNYGYTF. CDR3 coding DNA: TGTGCCAGCAGGCCACAGGGCACTAACTATGGCTACACCTTC.

The chain uses TRBV29-1 and TRBJ2-2; the D gene is possibly TRBD2 (5 bases). CDR1 is SQVTM and CDR2 is ANQGSEA in the germline V gene. CDR3 length equals 14 residues. The V end lost 5 bases, the J end lost 3 bases, and 13 bases lay between the germline ends. CDR3 loop: CSVQAGEHTGELFF. CDR3 nucleotide sequence: TGCAGCGTTCAGGCCGGGGAGCACACCGGGGAGCTGTTTTTT.

V usage is TRBV4-3 and J usage is TRBJ2-7; D gene unclear. Trimming left V 0 bases short and J 2 bases short, with 11 bases between. The CDR3 has 15 residues. From germline, CDR1 is LGHNA and CDR2 YSLEER. Written as DNA, the CDR3 is TGCGCCAGCAGCCAAGATGGCAGGCAGGCCTACGAGCAGTACTTC. Translating it yields CASSQDGRQAYEQYF.

The chain employs TRBV20-1 and TRBJ2-5, with 8 bases matching TRBD2. J lost 7 bases, V lost 3 bases, and 10 bases had no gene match. CDR3 length: 14 amino acids. Germline values: CDR1 DFQATT, CDR2 SNEGSKA (reference sequence). The CDR3 DNA is TGCAGTGCTAGTTATACGGGAGGGCCAGGGACCCAGTACTTC. It is translated as CSASYTGGPGTQYF.

The chain uses TRBV7-2 and TRBJ2-7; 8 nucleotides align to TRBD1. The CDR3 length is 15 residues. Germline V gene sequence: CDR1 SGHTA, CDR2 FQGNSA. V lost 4 bases to trimming and J lost 6 bases; unmatched junction nucleotides: 11. The CDR3 loop is CASSSTGEWPTEQYF. In DNA form, the CDR3 reads TGTGCCAGCAGCTCGACAGGGGAGTGGCCCACCGAGCAGTACTTC.

J is TRBJ1-1 and V is TRBV19; D may be TRBD1 (5 bases). The CDR3 consists of 12 residues. V lost 4 bases and J lost 6, with 9 bases in between. In germline, CDR1 is LNHDA, CDR2 SQIVND (reference sequence). CDR3 amino acids: CASSTQGAEAFF. As DNA, the CDR3 is TGTGCCAGTAGTACCCAGGGTGCTGAAGCTTTCTTT.

V gene TRBV9 combines with J gene TRBJ2-1; TRBD2 agrees at 11 bases. The V and J ends lost 4 bases and 6 bases, in that order; junction bases with no gene match: 9. From germline, CDR1 is SGDLS and CDR2 YYNGEE. CDR3 length: 16 residues. The CDR3 sequence: CASSPYGTSGGNEQFF. CDR3 sequence (DNA): TGTGCCAGCAGCCCTTACGGGACTAGCGGTGGCAATGAGCAGTTCTTC.

This clone has more than one count but fewer than ten. This rearrangement joins TRBV27 to TRBJ2-2, with 10 bases identical to TRBD1. The CDR3 is 15 amino acids. Germline-derived CDR1 and CDR2 are MNHEY and SMNVEV (reference sequence). J was trimmed by 6 bases and V by 7 bases; bases with no gene match: 8. The CDR3 coding sequence is TGTGCCAGCAAAAAAGGGACAGGGGTTTCCGGGGAGCTGTTTTTT. Translation gives CASKKGTGVSGELFF.

CDR3 nucleotides: TGTGCTAGTGTCCCGAGCGGGGGCCTGGGAAATGAGCAGTTCTTC. It encodes CASVPSGGLGNEQFF. The chain recombines TRBV12-5 with TRBJ2-1; 8 positions match TRBD2. From germline, CDR1 is LGHNT and CDR2 FRNRAP. The junction had 12 bases not matched to a gene; V was cut back by 7 bases and J by 7 bases. The CDR3 loop spans 15 amino acids.

The rearrangement links TRBV19 to TRBJ2-3, with 8 bases lining up with TRBD1. Trimming took 3 bases from V and 2 from J; bases not matched to a gene: 1. The CDR3 sequence is 14 residues long. Germline loops: CDR1 LNHDA, CDR2 SQIVND (reference sequence). CDR3 sequence (DNA): TGTGCCAGTAGTATCAGGGGGCCCACAGATACGCAGTATTTT. It encodes CASSIRGPTDTQYF.

The CDR3 is CASTPTASSSTDTQYF. The CDR3 coding sequence is TGTGCCAGCACCCCTACGGCTAGCTCTAGCACAGATACGCAGTATTTT. This chain uses TRBV25-1 with TRBJ2-3, with D perhaps TRBD2 (5 bases). Germline V lookup: CDR1 MGHDK, CDR2 SYGVNS. Trimming stripped 7 bases from V and 0 bases from J, with 17 bases between. The CDR3 covers 16 residues. The full variable domain, completed using reference TRBV25-1 and TRBJ2-3, is EADIYQTPRYLVIGTGKKITLECSQTMGHDKMYWYQQDPGMELHLIHYSYGVNSTEKGDLSSESTVSRIRTEHFPLTLESARPSHTSQYLCASTPTASSSTDTQYFGPGTRLTVL.